The rows below give T cell receptor beta chains drawn from one sample of a study of blood T cells in healthy people across ages. TCRdb reanalysed the 5' RACE reads using MiXCR and keeps one entry per CDR3 protein. This table has 1.8 million or so distinct CDR3 sequences, roughly two fifths appearing once. The sample comprised blood. The source is a human donor in good health. The CDR3 runs from the conserved cysteine through the conserved F or W. A D gene is named only where the DNA matches it firmly. Expanded clones get a size class; other rows say once, few or many, or leave the size out.

v_call	d_call	clone_size	j_call	cdr3_aa	cdr3_nt
TRBV5-5	-	-	TRBJ1-2	CASSLDPINYGYTF	TGTGCCAGCAGCCTGGATCCAATAAACTATGGCTACACCTTC
TRBV7-9	TRBD1	few	TRBJ2-5	CASSEVAGGVGETQYF	TGTGCCAGCAGCGAGGTGGCAGGGGGCGTTGGAGAGACCCAGTACTTC
TRBV5-1	-	-	TRBJ1-1	CASSGLLGGNTEAFF	TGCGCCAGCAGCGGCTTGTTAGGGGGGAACACTGAAGCTTTCTTT
TRBV4-1	TRBD2	-	TRBJ2-1	CASSQDRTSGVYNERFF	TGCGCCAGCAGCCAAGATCGGACTAGCGGGGTCTACAATGAGCGGTTCTTC
TRBV7-2	TRBD1	-	TRBJ1-2	CASSFSPGGDYGYTF	TGTGCCAGCAGCTTCTCCCCAGGGGGAGACTATGGCTACACCTTC
TRBV2	-	-	TRBJ1-2	CASSVAGREAGYTF	TGTGCCAGCAGTGTGGCAGGGAGAGAAGCTGGCTACACCTTC
TRBV11-2	-	few	TRBJ2-5	CASSAEQDIWETQYF	TGTGCCAGCAGCGCCGAACAAGACATATGGGAGACCCAGTACTTC
TRBV20-1	-	-	TRBJ1-1	CAGKEDLRDTEAFF	TGCGCGGGAAAGGAGGATTTAAGGGACACTGAAGCTTTCTTT
TRBV6-5	TRBD2	few	TRBJ2-7	CASRSSGVLEYF	TGTGCCAGCAGATCTAGCGGGGTTCTCGAGTACTTC
TRBV7-9	-	-	TRBJ1-2	CASSTSGGDVAMSYTF	TGTGCCAGCAGCACCTCTGGAGGGGACGTCGCTATGAGCTACACCTTC
TRBV28	-	few	TRBJ2-5	CASSTAGTPGTQYF	TGTGCCAGCAGTACAGCCGGGACCCCAGGGACCCAGTACTTC
TRBV7-2	-	few	TRBJ1-2	CASSLRTAQYYTF	TGTGCCAGCAGCTTGAGGACAGCCCAATACTACACCTTC
TRBV7-2	-	-	TRBJ2-1	CASSLAGGLSNERFF	TGTGCCAGCAGCTTAGCGGGGGGCCTTTCAAATGAGCGGTTCTTC
TRBV12-3/TRBV12-4	TRBD1	few	TRBJ1-2	CASSSIPGQFNYGYTF	TGTGCCAGCAGTTCCATCCCGGGACAGTTTAACTATGGCTACACCTTC
TRBV5-1	-	many	TRBJ1-2	CASSLGLRDGYTF	TGTGCCAGCAGCTTAGGTCTAAGGGATGGCTACACCTTC
TRBV7-3	-	-	TRBJ2-2	CASSLSSGSGELFF	TGTGCCAGCAGCTTAAGCAGCGGTTCAGGGGAGCTGTTTTTT
TRBV7-8	TRBD1	-	TRBJ2-1	CASSPTGAPYYNEQFF	TGTGCCAGCAGCCCCACAGGGGCCCCGTACTACAATGAGCAGTTCTTC
TRBV11-2	-	few	TRBJ2-3	CASSLMEGSPTDTQYF	TGTGCCAGCAGCTTAATGGAGGGTTCTCCTACAGATACGCAGTATTTT
TRBV11-2	-	-	TRBJ2-7	CASSLLHSGLAAYEQYF	TGTGCCAGCAGCCTCCTTCACTCGGGGTTAGCTGCCTACGAGCAGTACTTC
TRBV4-2	-	few	TRBJ2-2	CATAGPVGELFF	TGTGCCACGGCCGGACCGGTGGGGGAGCTGTTTTTT
TRBV12-5	TRBD2	-	TRBJ2-1	CASGLVLAGGGVKYNEQFF	TGTGCTAGTGGTTTGGTACTAGCGGGGGGCGGCGTTAAGTACAATGAGCAGTTCTTC
TRBV20-1	-	-	TRBJ1-5	CSARDSKPYSNQPQHF	TGCAGTGCCCGGGACTCCAAACCCTATAGCAATCAGCCCCAGCATTTT
TRBV2	TRBD1	few	TRBJ2-7	CASKTGQISYEQYF	TGTGCCAGCAAGACGGGACAGATATCCTACGAGCAGTACTTC
TRBV4-3	-	-	TRBJ2-4	CASSQDLIGGPIGDIQYF	TGCGCCAGCAGCCAAGATTTAATCGGGGGGCCGATCGGGGACATTCAGTACTTC
TRBV10-3	-	few	TRBJ2-5	CAISVGRQETQYF	TGTGCCATCAGTGTTGGCAGGCAAGAGACCCAGTACTTC
TRBV5-6	-	-	TRBJ2-2	CASSLLPGQNTGELFF	TGTGCCAGCAGCTTACTACCGGGACAGAACACCGGGGAGCTGTTTTTT
TRBV20-1	-	-	TRBJ1-1	CSARGHASYEQYFGPGAHTEAFF	-
TRBV6-1	-	-	TRBJ2-7	CASSELAGEQYF	TGTGCCAGCAGTGAACTGGCCGGGGAGCAGTACTTC
TRBV29-1	TRBD1	few	TRBJ1-1	CSVTGTATSPNTEAFF	TGCAGCGTCACCGGGACAGCCACCTCTCCGAACACTGAAGCTTTCTTT
TRBV6-4	-	-	TRBJ2-1	CARSPDGDGRREQFF	TGTGCCCGCTCCCCAGACGGAGACGGGCGAAGAGAGCAGTTCTTC
TRBV29-1	TRBD1	-	TRBJ2-1	CSVEVRGTYNEQFF	TGCAGCGTTGAAGTCAGGGGGACCTACAATGAGCAGTTCTTC
TRBV5-4	-	once	TRBJ1-2	CAGSPEGATNYGYTF	TGTGCCGGCAGCCCGGAAGGGGCGACTAACTATGGCTACACCTTC
TRBV5-1	-	once	TRBJ2-4	CASNLGQAKNIQYF	TGCGCCAGCAACTTGGGTCAAGCCAAAAACATTCAGTACTTC
TRBV7-9	TRBD1	few	TRBJ2-1	CASSSGQVGQFF	TGTGCCAGCAGCTCCGGACAGGTTGGGCAGTTCTTC
TRBV7-2	TRBD1	-	TRBJ1-5	CASSLGSDREKQPQHF	TGTGCCAGCAGCTTAGGGTCGGACAGGGAGAAGCAGCCCCAGCATTTT
TRBV5-1	-	-	TRBJ2-5	CASSLGVNSRKWTQYF	TGCGCCAGCAGCTTGGGGGTTAATTCGAGGAAATGGACCCAGTACTTC
TRBV4-2	-	few	TRBJ1-1	CASSQGGGRNTEAFF	TGTGCCAGCAGCCAAGGCGGGGGAAGGAACACTGAAGCTTTCTTT
TRBV2	-	few	TRBJ2-5	CASSDEVKETQYF	TGTGCCAGCAGTGATGAGGTGAAAGAGACCCAGTACTTC
TRBV7-2	-	few	TRBJ1-1	CASSSQAQHTEAFF	TGTGCCAGCAGCTCACAGGCGCAACACACTGAAGCTTTCTTT
TRBV6-2/TRBV6-3	-	once	TRBJ2-3	CASSNLPGILQYF	TGTGCCAGCAGCAATCTTCCGGGTATACTCCAGTATTTT
TRBV20-1	-	-	TRBJ2-3	CSARKDQEDTDTQYF	TGCAGTGCTAGAAAGGACCAAGAAGACACAGATACGCAGTATTTT
TRBV4-2	-	few	TRBJ2-7	CASSRGGDMTYEQYF	TGTGCCAGCAGCCGGGGGGGGGACATGACCTACGAGCAGTACTTC
TRBV6-2/TRBV6-3	TRBD2	few	TRBJ2-5	CASSSRREQETQYF	TGTGCCAGCAGCTCAAGGCGGGAGCAAGAGACCCAGTACTTC
TRBV3-1	-	-	TRBJ1-1	CASSQAALRAEAFF	TGTGCCAGCAGCCAAGCGGCCCTACGGGCTGAAGCTTTCTTT
TRBV6-2/TRBV6-3	-	-	TRBJ1-6	CASRHGQKTTPLHF	TGTGCCAGCAGACATGGGCAGAAGACAACACCCCTCCACTTT
TRBV11-1	-	-	TRBJ2-3	CASTQTSRDTQYF	TGTGCCAGCACCCAGACTAGTCGGGATACGCAGTATTTT
TRBV15	-	few	TRBJ1-6	CATSRQGQGSPLHF	TGTGCCACCAGCAGACAGGGGCAAGGTTCACCCCTCCACTTT
TRBV25-1	TRBD1	few	TRBJ2-1	CASSEFFGGQGRYNEQFF	TGTGCCAGCAGTGAATTTTTCGGGGGACAGGGTCGGTACAATGAGCAGTTCTTC
TRBV7-3	TRBD1	-	TRBJ1-2	CASSQQGAIGGYTF	TGTGCCAGCAGCCAACAGGGGGCCATTGGGGGCTACACCTTC
TRBV20-1	TRBD1	-	TRBJ2-1	CSARRQGNNEQFF	TGCAGTGCTAGGCGACAGGGGAACAATGAGCAGTTCTTC